This is a list of T cell receptor beta chains from one sample in a study of blood T cell repertoires in COVID-19. Libraries were prepared by immunoSEQ multiplex PCR; TCRdb keeps only in-frame clonotypes and omits some of them. The sample consists of 290,000 or so clones, about four fifths of them appearing once. The specimen sequenced was PBMCs or T cells enriched from blood (not recorded which). The receptors were sampled from a man aged 40-49 years who had been exposed to COVID-19. Each CDR3 is given with its conserved first and last residue. Expanded clones get a size class; other rows say once, few or many, or leave the size out.

j_gene,v_gene,abundance,CDR3aa
TRBJ2-5,TRBV13,NA,CASSKQGSAETQYF
TRBJ2-3,TRBV5-1,NA,CASSPRDTDTQYF
TRBJ2-6,TRBV2,NA,CASTLGGSGANVLTF
TRBJ2-3,TRBV5-1,NA,CASSRGTSGGTDTQYF
TRBJ2-7,TRBV11-3,NA,CASKIGTGAYEQYF
TRBJ2-1,TRBV11-2,NA,CASSLDKVGGEQFF
TRBJ2-2,TRBV7-3,NA,CASSFGTGELFF
TRBJ2-5,TRBV5-4,NA,CASSPLAGEETQYF
TRBJ1-1,TRBV5-4,few,CASSSPAAGPTEAFF
TRBJ2-3,TRBV4-2,NA,CASSQSSIFSGRTDTQYF
TRBJ2-7,TRBV10-1,NA,CASSEGRGFREQYF
TRBJ2-4,TRBV7-3,NA,CASSSSPGDIQYF
TRBJ2-7,TRBV18,NA,CASSPSSATYEQYF
TRBJ2-1,TRBV3-1/TRBV3-2,NA,CASSQAYPNEQFF
TRBJ2-5,TRBV30,NA,CAWRQGGGETQYF
TRBJ2-1,TRBV6-5,NA,CASSPARTPNEQFF
TRBJ2-1,TRBV7-3,once,CASSLTSRGGAHVDEQFF
TRBJ1-2,TRBV11-2,NA,CASSRPGTANGYTF
TRBJ2-7,TRBV2,NA,CASETSGGQYEQYF
TRBJ2-7,TRBV6-1,NA,CASSEGHPSSYEQYF
TRBJ2-5,TRBV29-1,NA,CSVSQGEVDQYF
TRBJ2-2,TRBV7-3,NA,CASSRQSTGTGGELFF
TRBJ2-4,TRBV6-5,NA,CASSLSGTKNIQYF
TRBJ1-6,TRBV2,NA,CASGGRKNSPLHF
TRBJ2-2,TRBV9,NA,CASSGRQGRANTGELFF
TRBJ2-5,TRBV11-3,NA,CASGNSGSSETQYF
TRBJ2-7,TRBV29-1,NA,CSGQTGTGVAYEQYF
TRBJ1-6,TRBV6-5,NA,CASSLDRGGNSPLHF
TRBJ2-7,TRBV6-5,NA,CASRPRASGYEQYF
TRBJ2-1,TRBV5-4,NA,CASSKSAGGPYNEQFF
TRBJ1-4,TRBV2,NA,CASRPSTGGKLFF
TRBJ2-1,TRBV3-1/TRBV3-2,NA,CASSLRGNNEQFF
TRBJ1-4,TRBV28,NA,CASSFKDRGRNEKLFF
TRBJ1-5,TRBV10-2,once,CASSEAKTGAGQPQHF
TRBJ2-7,TRBV7-8,NA,CASRTWGGDAYEQYF
TRBJ1-2,TRBV5-1,once,CASSLQLDTSGGYTF
TRBJ2-5,TRBV11-2,NA,CASSRAGGWANQETQYF